This T cell receptor beta chain emerged from a study of beta chain features in type 1 diabetes. Germline V gene lookup returns CDR1 MNHNY and CDR2 SVGAGI (reference sequence). This CDR3 spans 13 amino acids. Trimming stripped 8 bases from V and 0 bases from J, with 10 bases between. This clone was seen more than once but under ten times. A heparinised blood draw that averaged roughly 100 mL was obtained once from each donor. The authors reverse transcribed all of the isolated RNA, so sequencing captured expressed TCRB transcripts. The table came from immunoSEQ multiplex PCR; TCRdb's copy has only in-frame clones and leaves some out. The sample lists fewer than 900,000 clones, about a sixth occurring once.

This TCR derives from a woman younger than 35 in good health. Sequences were obtained from naive CD4+ T cells from blood. This chain links TRBV6-6 with TRBJ1-1; no definite D call. Written as DNA, the CDR3 is TGTGCCAGCTACGAAAATATGAACACTGAAGCTTTCTTT. Encoded protein: CASYENMNTEAFF.